The present TCR beta chain was sequenced within a study of graft-versus-host responses after intestinal transplantation. The protocol was immunoSEQ multiplex PCR, while the TCRdb copy is restricted to in-frame clones and leaves out a portion. Altogether around 110,000 clones are present, over 75% being singletons, with the ten largest covering approximately 0.18%. Notes on this clone: Its antigen is undetermined.

Per the germline V gene, CDR1 is LNHDA and CDR2 is SQIVND (reference sequence). V shed 5 bases and J shed 7 bases, with 9 bases lying between them. This CDR3 contains 12 residues. The sequenced sample was unstimulated CD4+ T cells sorted from spleen or lymph node cells, obtained before intestinal transplant. This clonotype originated in a human donor who received an intestinal transplant. J is TRBJ2-1 and V is TRBV19, with TRBD1 as a possible D gene (6 bases). CDR3 sequence: CASSLQGNEQFF. The CDR3 DNA reads as TGTGCCAGTAGTCTTCAGGGGAATGAGCAGTTCTTC.